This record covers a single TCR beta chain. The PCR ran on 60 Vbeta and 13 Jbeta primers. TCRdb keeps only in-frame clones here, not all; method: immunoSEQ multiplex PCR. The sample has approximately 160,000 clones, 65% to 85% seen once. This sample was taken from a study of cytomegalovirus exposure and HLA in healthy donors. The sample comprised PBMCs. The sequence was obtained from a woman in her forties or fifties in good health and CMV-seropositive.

The CDR3 coding sequence is TGTGCCAGCAGCCCTACTAGCGAGTCCTACAATGAGCAGTTCTTC. This translates into CASSPTSESYNEQFF. This chain uses TRBV7-3 with TRBJ2-1; 7 bases are a match to TRBD2. After removal of 5 bases from V and 1 base from J, the junction contained 5 bases not matched to a gene. The CDR3 has 15 amino acids. CDR1 SGHTA and CDR2 FQGTGA come from the germline V gene.